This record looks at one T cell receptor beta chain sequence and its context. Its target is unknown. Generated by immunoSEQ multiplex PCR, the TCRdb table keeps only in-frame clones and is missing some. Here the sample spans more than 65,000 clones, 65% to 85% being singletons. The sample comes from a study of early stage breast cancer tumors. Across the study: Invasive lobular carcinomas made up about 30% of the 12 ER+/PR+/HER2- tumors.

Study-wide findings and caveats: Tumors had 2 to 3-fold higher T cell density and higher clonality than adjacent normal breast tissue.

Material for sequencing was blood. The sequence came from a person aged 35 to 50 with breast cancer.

The CDR3 here is CASIPPGRGAGELFF. For the CDR3, the DNA is TGTGCCAGTATTCCTCCGGGTCGGGGGGCCGGGGAGCTGTTTTTT. V usage is TRBV19 and J usage is TRBJ2-2; TRBD2 matches at 7 bases. Germline V gives CDR1 LNHDA, CDR2 SQIVND (reference sequence). J was trimmed by 6 bases and V by 7 bases; bases with no gene match: 11. This CDR3 has 15 amino acids.